This T cell receptor beta chain emerged from a study of blood T cell repertoires in COVID-19. Study as a whole: T cells, B-cell-depleted T cells, or PBMCs supplied cDNA or gDNA.

This CDR3 has 14 amino acids. Germline CDR1 KGHDR, CDR2 SFDVKD. The V gene end was trimmed by 5 bases and the J gene end by 5 bases; junction bases not matched to a gene: 7. In the original workflow: The assay estimated nucleated cells by amplifying reference gene primers. Produced via immunoSEQ multiplex PCR; TCRdb's table is partial and in-frame only. The DNA gave D and trimming, while V, J and clone size come from that table. The sample lists 150,000 or so clones, about 93% seen once, with about 5% in the top ten. This TCR was recovered from a woman aged 45-60 years with acute or convalescent COVID-19. The gene calls are TRBV24-1 and TRBJ1-2; TRBD1 matches 7 bases. Specimen: peripheral blood. CDR3 nucleotides: TGTGCCACCAGTGGCTCCGGGACAGAGTATGGCTACACCTTC. Protein product: CATSGSGTEYGYTF.